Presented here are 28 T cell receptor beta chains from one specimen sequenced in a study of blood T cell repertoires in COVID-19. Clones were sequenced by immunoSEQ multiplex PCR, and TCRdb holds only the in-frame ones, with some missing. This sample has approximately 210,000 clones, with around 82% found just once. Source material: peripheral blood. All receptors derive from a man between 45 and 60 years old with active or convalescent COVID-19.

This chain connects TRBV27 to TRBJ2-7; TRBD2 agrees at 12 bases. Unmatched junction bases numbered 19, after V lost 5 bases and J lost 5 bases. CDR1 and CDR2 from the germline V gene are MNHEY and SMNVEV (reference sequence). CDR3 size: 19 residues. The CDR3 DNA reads TGTGCCAGCAGTCCTGAGCGACTAGCGGGAGTCCCCCGTCTAGACGAGCAGTACTTC. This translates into CASSPERLAGVPRLDEQYF.

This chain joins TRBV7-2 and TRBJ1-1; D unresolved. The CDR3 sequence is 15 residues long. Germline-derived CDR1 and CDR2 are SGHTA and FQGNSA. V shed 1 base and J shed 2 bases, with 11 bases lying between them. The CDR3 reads CASSLGSYTNTEAFF. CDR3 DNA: TGTGCCAGCAGCTTAGGGAGCTACACTAACACTGAAGCTTTCTTT.

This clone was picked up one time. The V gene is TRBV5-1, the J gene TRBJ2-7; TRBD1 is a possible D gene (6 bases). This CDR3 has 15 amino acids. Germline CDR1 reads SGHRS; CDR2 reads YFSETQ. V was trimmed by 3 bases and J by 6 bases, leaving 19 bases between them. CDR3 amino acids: CASSSTGPEVVEQYF. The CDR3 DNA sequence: TGCGCCAGCAGCTCAACAGGGCCAGAAGTGGTCGAGCAGTACTTC.

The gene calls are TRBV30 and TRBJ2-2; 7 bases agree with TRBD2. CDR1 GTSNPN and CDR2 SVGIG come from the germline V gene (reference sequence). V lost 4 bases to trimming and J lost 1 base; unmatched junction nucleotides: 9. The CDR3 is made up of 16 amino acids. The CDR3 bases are TGTGCCTGGATCACGGGAGGCAGGAGGAACACCGGGGAGCTGTTTTTT. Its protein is CAWITGGRRNTGELFF.

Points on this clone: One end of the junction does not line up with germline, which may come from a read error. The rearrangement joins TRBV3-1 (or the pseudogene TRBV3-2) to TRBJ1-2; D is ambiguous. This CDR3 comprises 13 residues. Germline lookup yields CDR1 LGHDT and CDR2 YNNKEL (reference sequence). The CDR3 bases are TGTGCCAGCAGCCAAGGGCCCGCGGTCGGGGTCGCCTTC. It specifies CASSQGPAVGVAF.

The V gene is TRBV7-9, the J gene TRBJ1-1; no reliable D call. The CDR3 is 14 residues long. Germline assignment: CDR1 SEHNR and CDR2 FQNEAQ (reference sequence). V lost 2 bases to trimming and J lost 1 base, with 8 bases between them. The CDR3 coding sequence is TGTGCCAGCAGCTTATCGGGGAAGAACACTGAAGCTTTCTTT. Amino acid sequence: CASSLSGKNTEAFF.

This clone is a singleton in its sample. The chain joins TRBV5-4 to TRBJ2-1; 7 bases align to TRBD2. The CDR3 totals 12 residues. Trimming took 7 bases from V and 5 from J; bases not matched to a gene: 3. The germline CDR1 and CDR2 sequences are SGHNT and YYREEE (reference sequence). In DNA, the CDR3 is TGTGCCAGCCTTGGACTAGACAATGAGCAGTTCTTC. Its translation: CASLGLDNEQFF.

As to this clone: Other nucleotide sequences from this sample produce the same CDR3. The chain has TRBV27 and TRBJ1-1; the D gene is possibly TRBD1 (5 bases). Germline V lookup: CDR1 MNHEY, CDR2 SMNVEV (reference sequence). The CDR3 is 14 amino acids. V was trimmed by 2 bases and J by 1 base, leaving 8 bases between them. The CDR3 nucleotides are TGTGCCAGCAGTTTAAGGGGCAAGAACACTGAAGCTTTCTTT. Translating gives CASSLRGKNTEAFF.

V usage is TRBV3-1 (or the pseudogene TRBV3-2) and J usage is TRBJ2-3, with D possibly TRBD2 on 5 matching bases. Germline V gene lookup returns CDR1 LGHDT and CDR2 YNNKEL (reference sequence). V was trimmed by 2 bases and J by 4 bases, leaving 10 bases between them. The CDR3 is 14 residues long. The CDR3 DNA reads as TGTGCCAGCAGCCAACGAGGGATATCAGATACGCAGTATTTT. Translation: CASSQRGISDTQYF.

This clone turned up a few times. CDR3 bases: TGTGCCAGCAGCTTAGCAGCGGGAGCCTCCTACGAGCAGTACTTC. This gives the protein CASSLAAGASYEQYF. The chain is built from TRBV7-8 and TRBJ2-7, with 8 bases aligning to TRBD2. Germline CDR1 is SGHVS and CDR2 is FQNEAQ. The CDR3 extends over 15 amino acids. The V segment lost 0 bases and the J segment 0 bases; nucleotides outside the gene matches: 1.

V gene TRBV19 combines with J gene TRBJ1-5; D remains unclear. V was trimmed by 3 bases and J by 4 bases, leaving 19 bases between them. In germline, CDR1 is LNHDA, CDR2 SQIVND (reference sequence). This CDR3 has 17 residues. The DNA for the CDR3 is TGTGCCAGTAGTATCCAGGACGGACTCTTACTTAATCAGCCCCAGCATTTT. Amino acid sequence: CASSIQDGLLLNQPQHF.

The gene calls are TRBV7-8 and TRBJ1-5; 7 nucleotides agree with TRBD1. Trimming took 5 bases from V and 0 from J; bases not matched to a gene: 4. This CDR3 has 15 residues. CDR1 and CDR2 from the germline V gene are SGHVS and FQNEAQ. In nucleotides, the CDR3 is TGTGCCAGCAGCCCGGGACAGCTTAGCAATCAGCCCCAGCATTTT. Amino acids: CASSPGQLSNQPQHF.

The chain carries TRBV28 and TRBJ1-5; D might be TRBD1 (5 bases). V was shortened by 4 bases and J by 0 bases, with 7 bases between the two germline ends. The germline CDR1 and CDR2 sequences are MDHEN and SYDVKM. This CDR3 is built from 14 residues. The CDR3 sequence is CASSYDSSNQPQHF. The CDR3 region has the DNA TGTGCCAGCAGTTACGACAGTAGCAATCAGCCCCAGCATTTT.

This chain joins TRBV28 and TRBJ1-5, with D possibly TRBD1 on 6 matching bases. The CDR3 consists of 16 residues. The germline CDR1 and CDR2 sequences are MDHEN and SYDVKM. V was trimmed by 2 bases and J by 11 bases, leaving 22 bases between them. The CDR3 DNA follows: TGTGCCAGCAGTTTAATAGGGACACCGGCCCGTGAGGCCCAGCATTTT. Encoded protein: CASSLIGTPAREAQHF.

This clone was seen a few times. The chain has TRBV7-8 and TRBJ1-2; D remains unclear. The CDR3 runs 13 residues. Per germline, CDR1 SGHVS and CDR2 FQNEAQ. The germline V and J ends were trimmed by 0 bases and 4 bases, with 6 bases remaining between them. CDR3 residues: CASSLADSYGYTF. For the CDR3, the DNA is TGTGCCAGCAGCTTAGCTGACTCCTATGGCTACACCTTC.

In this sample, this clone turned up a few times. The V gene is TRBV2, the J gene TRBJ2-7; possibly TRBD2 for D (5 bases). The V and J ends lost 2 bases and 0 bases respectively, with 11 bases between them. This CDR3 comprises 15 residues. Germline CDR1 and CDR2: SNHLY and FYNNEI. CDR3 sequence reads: CASSERGPPSYEQYF. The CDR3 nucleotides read TGTGCCAGCAGTGAACGGGGTCCGCCCTCCTACGAGCAGTACTTC.

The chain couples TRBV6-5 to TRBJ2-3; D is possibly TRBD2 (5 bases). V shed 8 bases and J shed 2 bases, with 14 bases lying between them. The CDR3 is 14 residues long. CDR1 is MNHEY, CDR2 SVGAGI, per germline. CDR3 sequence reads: CASGLRESTDTQYF. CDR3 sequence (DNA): TGTGCCAGCGGGTTGAGGGAGTCCACAGATACGCAGTATTTT.

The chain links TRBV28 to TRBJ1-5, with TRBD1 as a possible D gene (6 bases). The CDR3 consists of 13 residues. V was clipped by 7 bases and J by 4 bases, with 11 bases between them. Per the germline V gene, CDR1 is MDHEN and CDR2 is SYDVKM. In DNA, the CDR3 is TGTGCCAGCAATAAGGGGGGGAATCAGCCCCAGCATTTT. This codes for CASNKGGNQPQHF.

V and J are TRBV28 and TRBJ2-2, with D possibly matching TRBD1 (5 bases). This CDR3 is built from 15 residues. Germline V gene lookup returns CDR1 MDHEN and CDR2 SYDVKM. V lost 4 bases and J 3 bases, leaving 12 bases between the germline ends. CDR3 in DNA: TGTGCCAGCAGTTGGGGCGTTAAGGACACCGGGGAGCTGTTTTTT. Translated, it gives CASSWGVKDTGELFF.

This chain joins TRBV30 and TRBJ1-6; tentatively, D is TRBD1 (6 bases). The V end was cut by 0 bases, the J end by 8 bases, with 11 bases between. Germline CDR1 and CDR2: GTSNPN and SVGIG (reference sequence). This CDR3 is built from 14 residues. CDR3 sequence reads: CAWSVVDSDSPLHF. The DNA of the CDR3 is TGTGCCTGGAGTGTAGTGGACAGCGATTCACCCCTCCACTTT.

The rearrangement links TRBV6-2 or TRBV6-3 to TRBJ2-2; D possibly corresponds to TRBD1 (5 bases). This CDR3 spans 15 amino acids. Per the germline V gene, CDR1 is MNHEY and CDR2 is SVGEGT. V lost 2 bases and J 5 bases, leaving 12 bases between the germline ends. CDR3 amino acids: CASSYGKGPTGELFF. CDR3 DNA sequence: TGTGCCAGCAGTTACGGGAAGGGGCCGACCGGGGAGCTGTTTTTT.

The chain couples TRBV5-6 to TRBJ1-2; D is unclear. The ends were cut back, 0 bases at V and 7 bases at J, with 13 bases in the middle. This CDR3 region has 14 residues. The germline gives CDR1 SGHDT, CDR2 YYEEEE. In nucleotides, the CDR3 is TGTGCCAGCAGCTTGGCAGGTCCCCAGGCTGGCTACACCTTC. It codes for CASSLAGPQAGYTF.

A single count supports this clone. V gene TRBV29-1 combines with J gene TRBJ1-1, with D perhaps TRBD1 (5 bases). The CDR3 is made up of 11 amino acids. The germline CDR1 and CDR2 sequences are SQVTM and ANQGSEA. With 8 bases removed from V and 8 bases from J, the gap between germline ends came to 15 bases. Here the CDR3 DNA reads TGCAGCACTCAAGGGGCTGCAGAAGCTTTCTTT. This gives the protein CSTQGAAEAFF.

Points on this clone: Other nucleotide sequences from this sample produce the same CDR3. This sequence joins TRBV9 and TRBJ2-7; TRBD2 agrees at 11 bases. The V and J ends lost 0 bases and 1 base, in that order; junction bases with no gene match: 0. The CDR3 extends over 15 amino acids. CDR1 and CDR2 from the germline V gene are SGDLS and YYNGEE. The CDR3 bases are TGTGCCAGCAGCGTAGGACTAGCGGGATCCTACGAGCAGTACTTC. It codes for CASSVGLAGSYEQYF. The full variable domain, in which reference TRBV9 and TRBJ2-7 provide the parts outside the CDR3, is DSGVTQTPKHLITATGQRVTLRCSPRSGDLSVYWYQQSLDQGLQFLIQYYNGEERAKGNILERFSAQQFPDLHSELNLSSLELGDSALYFCASSVGLAGSYEQYFGPGTRLTVT.

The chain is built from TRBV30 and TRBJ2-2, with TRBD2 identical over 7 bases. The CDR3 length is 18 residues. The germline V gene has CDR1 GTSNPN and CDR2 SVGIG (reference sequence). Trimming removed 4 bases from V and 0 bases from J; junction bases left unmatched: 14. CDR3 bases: TGTGCCTGGAATTTAAAAGGTCTAGCGGACGCGAACACCGGGGAGCTGTTTTTT. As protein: CAWNLKGLADANTGELFF.

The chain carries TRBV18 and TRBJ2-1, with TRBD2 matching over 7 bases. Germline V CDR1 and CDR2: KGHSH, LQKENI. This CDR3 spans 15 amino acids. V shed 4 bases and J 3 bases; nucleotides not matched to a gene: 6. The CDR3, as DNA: TGTGCCAGCTCACTTCAGCGGGGTTTCTACAATGAGCAGTTCTTC. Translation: CASSLQRGFYNEQFF.

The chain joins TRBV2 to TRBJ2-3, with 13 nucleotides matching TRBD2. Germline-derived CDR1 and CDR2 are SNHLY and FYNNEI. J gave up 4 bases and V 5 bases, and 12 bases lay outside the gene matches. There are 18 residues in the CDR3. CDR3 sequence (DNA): TGTGCCAGCAGTAGAACACTACTAGCGGGGGGGCCAGCAGATACGCAGTATTTT. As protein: CASSRTLLAGGPADTQYF.

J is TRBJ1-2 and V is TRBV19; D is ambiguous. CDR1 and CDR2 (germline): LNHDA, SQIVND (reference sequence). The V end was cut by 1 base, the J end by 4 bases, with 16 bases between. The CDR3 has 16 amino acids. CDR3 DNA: TGTGCCAGTAGTATAGGGGCCATTTCCGGTCCCTATGGCTACACCTTC. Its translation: CASSIGAISGPYGYTF.